This T cell receptor (beta chain) was sequenced for a study of blood T cell repertoires in COVID-19. Method: immunoSEQ multiplex PCR; TCRdb's copy keeps in-frame clones and lacks some. Here the sample spans about 310,000 clones, over 85% being singletons. Germline loops: CDR1 ENHRY, CDR2 SYGVKD. Trimming shortened V by 10 bases and J by 0 bases, and 13 bases separated the two germline ends. This CDR3 contains 14 residues. This receptor was identified in a woman in her 30s who had recovered from COVID-19. Source material: PBMCs or T cells enriched from blood (not recorded which). This chain links TRBV10-3 with TRBJ1-5, with D possibly matching TRBD1 (6 bases). The CDR3 spells CATGRGFSNQPQHF. The CDR3 DNA sequence: TGTGCCACCGGGAGGGGGTTTAGCAATCAGCCCCAGCATTTT.